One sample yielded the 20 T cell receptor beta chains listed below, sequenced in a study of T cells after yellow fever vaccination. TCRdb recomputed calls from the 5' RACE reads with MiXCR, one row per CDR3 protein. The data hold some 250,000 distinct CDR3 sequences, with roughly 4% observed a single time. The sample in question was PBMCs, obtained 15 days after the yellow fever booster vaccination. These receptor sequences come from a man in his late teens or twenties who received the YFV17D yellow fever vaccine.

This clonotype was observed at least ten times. CDR3 coding DNA: TGTGCCAGCAGCTTCGGGACAGGCACAGATACGCAGTATTTT. This translates into CASSFGTGTDTQYF. The chain uses TRBV5-4 and TRBJ2-3; 7 bases match TRBD1. After removal of 2 bases from V and 1 base from J, the junction contained 1 base not matched to a gene. Germline lookup yields CDR1 SGHNT and CDR2 YYREEE (reference sequence). The CDR3 length is 14 residues.

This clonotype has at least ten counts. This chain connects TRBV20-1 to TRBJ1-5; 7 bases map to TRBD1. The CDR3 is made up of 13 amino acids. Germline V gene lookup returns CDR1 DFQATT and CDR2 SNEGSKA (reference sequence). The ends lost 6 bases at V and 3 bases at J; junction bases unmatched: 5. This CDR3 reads CSARGGYNQPQHF. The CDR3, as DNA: TGCAGTGCCAGGGGGGGATACAATCAGCCCCAGCATTTT.

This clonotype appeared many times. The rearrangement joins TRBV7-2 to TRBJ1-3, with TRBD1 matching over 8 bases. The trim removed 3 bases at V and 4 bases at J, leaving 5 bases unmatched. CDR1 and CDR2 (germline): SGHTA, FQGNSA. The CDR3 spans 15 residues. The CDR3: CASSLDRVEGNTIYF. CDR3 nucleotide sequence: TGTGCCAGCAGCTTGGACAGGGTGGAAGGAAACACCATATATTTT.

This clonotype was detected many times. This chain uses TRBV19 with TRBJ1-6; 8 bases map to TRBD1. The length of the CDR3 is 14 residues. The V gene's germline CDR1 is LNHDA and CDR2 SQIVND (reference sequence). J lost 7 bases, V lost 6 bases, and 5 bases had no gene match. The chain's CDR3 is CASSAGQVNSPLHF. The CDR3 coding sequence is TGTGCCAGTAGCGCGGGACAGGTCAATTCACCCCTCCACTTT. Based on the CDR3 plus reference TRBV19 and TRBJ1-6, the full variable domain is DGGITQSPKYLFRKEGQNVTLSCEQNLNHDAMYWYRQDPGQGLRLIYYSQIVNDFQKGDIAEGYSVSREKKESFPLTVTSAQKNPTAFYLCASSAGQVNSPLHFGNGTRLTVT.

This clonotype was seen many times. CDR3 coding DNA: TGTGCCAGCAGCTTAGGCTACAGGAACACCGGGGAGCTGTTTTTT. It translates to CASSLGYRNTGELFF. The gene calls are TRBV7-9 and TRBJ2-2; no firm D call. The germline CDR1 and CDR2 sequences are SEHNR and FQNEAQ (reference sequence). The CDR3 loop spans 15 amino acids. V was pared by 1 base and J by 1 base, with 7 bases between.

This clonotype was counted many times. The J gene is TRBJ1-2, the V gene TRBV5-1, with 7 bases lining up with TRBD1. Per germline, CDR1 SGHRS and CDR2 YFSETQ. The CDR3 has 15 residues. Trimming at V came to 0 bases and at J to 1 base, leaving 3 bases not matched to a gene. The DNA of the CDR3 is TGCGCCAGCAGCTTGGAACAGGGGATTAACTATGGCTACACCTTC. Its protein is CASSLEQGINYGYTF.

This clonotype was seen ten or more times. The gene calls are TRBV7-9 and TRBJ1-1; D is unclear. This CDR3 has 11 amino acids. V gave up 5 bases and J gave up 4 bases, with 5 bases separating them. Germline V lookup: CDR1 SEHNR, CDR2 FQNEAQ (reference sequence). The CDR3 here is CASSPATEAFF. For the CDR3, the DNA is TGTGCCAGCAGCCCCGCCACTGAAGCTTTCTTT. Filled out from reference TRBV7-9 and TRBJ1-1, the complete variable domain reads DTGVSQNPRHKITKRGQNVTFRCDPISEHNRLYWYRQTLGQGPEFLTYFQNEAQLEKSRLLSDRFSAERPKGSFSTLEIQRTEQGDSAMYLCASSPATEAFFGQGTRLTVV.

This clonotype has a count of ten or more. In nucleotides, the CDR3 is TGCAGTGCCGAGGGGAATGAGCAGTTCTTC. Amino acids: CSAEGNEQFF. V usage is TRBV20-1 and J usage is TRBJ2-1; D is tentatively TRBD1 or TRBD2 (5 bases each). In germline, CDR1 is DFQATT, CDR2 SNEGSKA (reference sequence). The CDR3 is made up of 10 amino acids. Trimming shortened V by 6 bases and J by 7 bases, and 7 bases separated the two germline ends.

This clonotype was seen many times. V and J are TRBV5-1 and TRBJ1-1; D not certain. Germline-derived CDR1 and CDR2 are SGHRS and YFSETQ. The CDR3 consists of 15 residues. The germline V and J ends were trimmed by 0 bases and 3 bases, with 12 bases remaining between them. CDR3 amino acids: CASSLGAIADTEAFF. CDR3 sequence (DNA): TGCGCCAGCAGCTTGGGAGCAATCGCGGACACTGAAGCTTTCTTT. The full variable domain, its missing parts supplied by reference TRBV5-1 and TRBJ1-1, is KAGVTQTPRYLIKTRGQQVTLSCSPISGHRSVSWYQQTPGQGLQFLFEYFSETQRNKGNFPGRFSGRQFSNSRSEMNVSTLELGDSALYLCASSLGAIADTEAFFGQGTRLTVV.

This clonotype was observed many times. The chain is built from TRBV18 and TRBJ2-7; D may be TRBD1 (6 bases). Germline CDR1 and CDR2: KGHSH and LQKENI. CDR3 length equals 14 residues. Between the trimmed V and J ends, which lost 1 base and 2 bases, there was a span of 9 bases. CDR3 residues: CASSPRTDTYEQYV. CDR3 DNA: TGTGCCAGCTCACCACGGACAGATACCTACGAGCAGTACGTC.

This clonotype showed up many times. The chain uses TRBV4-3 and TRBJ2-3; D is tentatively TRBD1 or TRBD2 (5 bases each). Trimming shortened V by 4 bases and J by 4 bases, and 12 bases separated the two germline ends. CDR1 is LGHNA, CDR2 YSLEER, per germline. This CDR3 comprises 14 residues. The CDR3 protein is CASSPGTGADTQYF. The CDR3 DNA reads TGCGCCAGCAGCCCGGGGACCGGAGCAGATACGCAGTATTTT.

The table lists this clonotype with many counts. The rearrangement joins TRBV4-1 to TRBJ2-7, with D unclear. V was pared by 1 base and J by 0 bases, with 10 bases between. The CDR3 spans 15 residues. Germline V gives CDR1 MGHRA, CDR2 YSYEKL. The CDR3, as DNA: TGCGCCAGCAGCCAAGTAGGCAGCCCCTCCTACGAGCAGTACTTC. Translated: CASSQVGSPSYEQYF.

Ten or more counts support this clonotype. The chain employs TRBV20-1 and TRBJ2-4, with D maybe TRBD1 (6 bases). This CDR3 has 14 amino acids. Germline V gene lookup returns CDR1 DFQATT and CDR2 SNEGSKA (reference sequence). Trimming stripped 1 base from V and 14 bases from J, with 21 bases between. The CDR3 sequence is CSARGPFAGTTEYF. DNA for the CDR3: TGCAGTGCTAGAGGCCCTTTTGCCGGGACAACCGAGTACTTC.

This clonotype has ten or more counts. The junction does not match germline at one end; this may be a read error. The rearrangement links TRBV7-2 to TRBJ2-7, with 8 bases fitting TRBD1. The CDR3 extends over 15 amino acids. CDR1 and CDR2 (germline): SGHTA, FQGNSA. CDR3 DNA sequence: TGTGCCAGCAGCTTAGGGACAGGGCTCTCCAACGAGCAGTACTTC. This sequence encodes CASSLGTGLSNEQYF.

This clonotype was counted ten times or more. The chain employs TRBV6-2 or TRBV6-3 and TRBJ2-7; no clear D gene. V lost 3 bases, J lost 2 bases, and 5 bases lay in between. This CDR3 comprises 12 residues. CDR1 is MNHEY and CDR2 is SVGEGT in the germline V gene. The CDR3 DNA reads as TGTGCCAGCAGTTATCCGGCCTACGAGCAGTACTTC. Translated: CASSYPAYEQYF.

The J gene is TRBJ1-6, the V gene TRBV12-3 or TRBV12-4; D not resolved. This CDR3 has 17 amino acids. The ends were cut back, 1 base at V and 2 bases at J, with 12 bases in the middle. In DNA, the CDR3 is TGTGCCAGCAGTTTAGGGGGAGGGAACCCCTATAATTCACCCCTCCACTTT. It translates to CASSLGGGNPYNSPLHF.

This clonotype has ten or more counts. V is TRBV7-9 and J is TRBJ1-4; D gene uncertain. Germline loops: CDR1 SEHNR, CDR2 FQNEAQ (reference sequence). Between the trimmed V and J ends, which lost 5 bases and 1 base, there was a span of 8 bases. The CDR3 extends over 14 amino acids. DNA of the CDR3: TGTGCCAGCAGCCAGACGGGAACTAATGAAAAACTGTTTTTT. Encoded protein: CASSQTGTNEKLFF. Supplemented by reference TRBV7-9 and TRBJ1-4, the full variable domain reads DTGVSQNPRHKITKRGQNVTFRCDPISEHNRLYWYRQTLGQGPEFLTYFQNEAQLEKSRLLSDRFSAERPKGSFSTLEIQRTEQGDSAMYLCASSQTGTNEKLFFGSGTQLSVL.

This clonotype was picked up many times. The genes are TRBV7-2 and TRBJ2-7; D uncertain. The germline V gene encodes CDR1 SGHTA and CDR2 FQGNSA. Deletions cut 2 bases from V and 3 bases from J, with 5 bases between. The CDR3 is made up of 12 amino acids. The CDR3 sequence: CASSLNLYEQYF. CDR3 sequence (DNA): TGTGCCAGCAGCTTAAACCTCTACGAGCAGTACTTC.

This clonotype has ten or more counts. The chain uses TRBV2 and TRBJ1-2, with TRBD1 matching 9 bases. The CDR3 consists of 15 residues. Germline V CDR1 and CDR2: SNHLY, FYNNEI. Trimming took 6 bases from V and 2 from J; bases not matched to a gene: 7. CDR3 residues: CASSQQGAGNYGYTF. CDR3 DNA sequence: TGTGCCAGCAGCCAACAGGGGGCAGGGAACTATGGCTACACCTTC. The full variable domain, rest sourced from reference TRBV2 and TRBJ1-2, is EPEVTQTPSHQVTQMGQEVILRCVPISNHLYFYWYRQILGQKVEFLVSFYNNEISEKSEIFDDQFSVERPDGSNFTLKIRSTKLEDSAMYFCASSQQGAGNYGYTFGSGTRLTVV.

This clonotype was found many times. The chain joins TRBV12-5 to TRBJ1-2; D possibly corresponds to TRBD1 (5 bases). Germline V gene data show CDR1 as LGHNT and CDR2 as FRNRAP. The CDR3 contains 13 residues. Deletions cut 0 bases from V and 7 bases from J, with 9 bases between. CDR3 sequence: CASGLVAGSGYTF. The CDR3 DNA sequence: TGTGCTAGTGGTTTGGTAGCAGGGTCTGGCTACACCTTC.